This TCR beta chain was profiled in a study of cytomegalovirus exposure and HLA in healthy donors. General observations from the study: In a later analysis, TCR beta V- and J-gene trimming was associated with a missense DCLRE1C variant. Cytomegalovirus-associated TCR beta chains were listed, numbering over 150. After further analysis at a later stage, 15,000 to 20,000 TCR beta sequences were associated with HLA alleles at 0.05 false discovery rate.

Primers: 60 Vbeta forward and 13 Jbeta reverse. The table came from immunoSEQ multiplex PCR; TCRdb's copy has only in-frame clones and leaves some out. Of approximately 87,000 clones detected, about 86% appear once; the ten largest clones hold 4.2%. A remark on this clone: Its antigen is unknown.

Per the germline V gene, CDR1 is LGHNA and CDR2 is YNFKEQ. This CDR3 has 13 amino acids. With 2 bases removed from V and 6 bases from J, the gap between germline ends came to 10 bases. The sample consisted of PBMCs. The origin of this receptor is a woman in her 70s in good health and CMV-seropositive. This rearrangement joins TRBV4-2 to TRBJ1-1; D gene unclear. CDR3 sequence reads: CASSQTREAEAFF. The CDR3 region has the DNA TGTGCCAGCAGCCAAACTCGGGAGGCTGAAGCTTTCTTT.